This T cell receptor beta chain comes out of a study of blood T cell repertoires in COVID-19. Turning to the study itself: Whether acute or convalescent, the COVID-19 samples came from the United States, Italy and Spain. Sources were T cells, B-cell-depleted T cells, or PBMCs; the material itself was cDNA or gDNA.

Per the germline V gene, CDR1 is SGHRS and CDR2 is YFSETQ. The CDR3 loop spans 13 amino acids. V gave up 4 bases and J gave up 5 bases, with 12 bases separating them. Original handling: The assay estimated nucleated cells by amplifying reference gene primers. Sequenced by immunoSEQ multiplex PCR; TCRdb stores in-frame clones only, minus some. V and J calls and clone size come straight from that table; D and trimming were deduced from the DNA. The data show 270,000 or so clones, 65% to 90% seen once. The source of this sequence is a human donor in a cohort sampled during active COVID-19. The chain couples TRBV5-1 to TRBJ2-5, with D hard to call. The sequenced material came from peripheral blood. The CDR3 protein is CASSPIEAETQYF. In DNA form, the CDR3 reads TGCGCCAGCAGCCCGATCGAGGCGGAGACCCAGTACTTC.